The clone carrying this T cell receptor (beta chain) was counted ten times or more. Its target is not known. As it was prepared, the TCRbeta library received unique molecular identifiers. One entry per CDR3 protein results from TCRdb running MiXCR on the PCR reads. The sample has approximately 650,000 distinct CDR3 sequences; about an eighth are singletons. The entry originates in a study of T-cell reconstitution after alpha-beta-depleted transplantation in children. General study points: Several hundred expanded graft clones reportedly gave rise to the alpha-beta T cells present about two months after transplant.

This CDR3 contains 15 residues. The germline CDR1 and CDR2 sequences are DFQATT and SNEGSKA (reference sequence). V was shortened by 3 bases and J by 5 bases, with 18 bases between the two germline ends. Sequencing was performed on PBMCs, taken before TCRalphabeta/CD19-depleted stem cell transplant. The sequence derives from a girl aged 2 to 10 with congenital amegakaryocytic thrombocytopenia, due to receive a stem cell transplant. This chain connects TRBV20-1 to TRBJ2-3; TRBD1 might be the D (7 bases). The CDR3 bases are TGCAGTGCTAGTGGCGCCAGGGGGGTGGGAGATACGCAGTATTTT. This encodes CSASGARGVGDTQYF.